This T cell receptor beta chain emerged from a study of control samples from healthy donors and cancer patients. The CDR3 is 18 amino acids. The germline CDR1 and CDR2 sequences are LGHDT and YNNKEL (reference sequence). Trimming shortened V by 4 bases and J by 1 base, and 21 bases separated the two germline ends. Profiling relied on immunoSEQ multiplex PCR, and the TCRdb table lists in-frame clones only, not all of them. The table records 90,000 to 100,000 clones, about 79% of them present only once. The chain carries TRBV3-1 (or the pseudogene TRBV3-2) and TRBJ2-3; perhaps TRBD2 as D (5 bases). Sample: blood. The receptor's source is a woman aged 25 to 39 in good health. CDR3 sequence: CASSRILGEGFGTDTQYF. DNA of the CDR3: TGTGCCAGCAGCCGGATACTTGGTGAGGGATTCGGCACAGATACGCAGTATTTT.